These 26 T cell receptor beta chains share one sample of origin, sequenced in a study of T cells after yellow fever vaccination. Using its own MiXCR run on the 5' RACE reads, TCRdb lists one record per CDR3 protein. The data show some 600,000 distinct CDR3 sequences, roughly a sixth seen once. The material sequenced was PBMCs, taken roughly 5 days after the first yellow fever vaccination. The receptor source for this set is a man between 18 and 29 years old who received the YFV17D yellow fever vaccine.

Only a few counts were recorded for this clonotype. V and J are TRBV11-2 and TRBJ1-2; D is ambiguous. The CDR3 runs 15 residues. Trimming stripped 3 bases from V and 6 bases from J, with 17 bases between. The germline CDR1 and CDR2 sequences are SGHAT and FQNNGV. The CDR3 region has the DNA TGTGCCAGCAGCTTGCCCCTGAGTACGATAAATGGCTACACCTTC. Amino acid sequence: CASSLPLSTINGYTF.

This clonotype was recorded many times. This chain uses TRBV6-5 with TRBJ1-5; D remains ambiguous. Trimming removed 6 bases at V and 0 bases at J, with 12 bases between. The germline V gene encodes CDR1 MNHEY and CDR2 SVGAGI. The CDR3 spans 15 residues. CDR3 nucleotides: TGTGCCAGCAGGACCTCAGGTCATAGCAATCAGCCCCAGCATTTT. It codes for CASRTSGHSNQPQHF.

This rearrangement joins TRBV19 to TRBJ1-5; D call uncertain. Germline CDR1 is LNHDA and CDR2 is SQIVND (reference sequence). This CDR3 is 15 amino acids long. The ends were cut back, 5 bases at V and 3 bases at J, with 14 bases in the middle. CDR3 loop: CASSLSGQVNQPQHF. In nucleotides, the CDR3 is TGTGCCAGTAGTCTCTCCGGCCAGGTCAATCAGCCCCAGCATTTT.

This clonotype was observed at least ten times. The junction departs from the called germline gene at one end, perhaps through a read error. J is TRBJ1-1 and V is TRBV12-3 or TRBV12-4; D possibly corresponds to TRBD1 (5 bases). The CDR3 is made up of 14 amino acids. Here the CDR3 reads CASSLGGVNTEAFF. The CDR3 bases are TGCGCCAGCAGCCTGGGGGGGGTGAACACTGAAGCTTTCTTT.

This chain connects TRBV29-1 to TRBJ1-2, with D perhaps TRBD1 (5 bases). The V end was cut by 4 bases, the J end by 4 bases, with 16 bases between. Germline V gives CDR1 SQVTM, CDR2 ANQGSEA. This CDR3 comprises 14 residues. For the CDR3, the DNA is TGCAGCGTTGTACTCCCGACAGAGCTCTATGGCTACACCTTC. Encoded protein: CSVVLPTELYGYTF.

This clonotype was recorded at least ten times. The V and J genes are TRBV19 and TRBJ2-2; no clear D gene. Germline loops: CDR1 LNHDA, CDR2 SQIVND (reference sequence). The V gene lost 8 bases and the J gene lost 1 base, with 11 bases spanning the gap. CDR3 size: 14 residues. The CDR3, as DNA: TGTGCCAGTGCGAGGTCCGGGAACACCGGGGAGCTGTTTTTT. The encoded protein is CASARSGNTGELFF.

This clonotype has only a few counts. This chain joins TRBV14 and TRBJ1-2; 7 positions match TRBD1. The CDR3 runs to 13 residues. From germline, CDR1 is SGHDN and CDR2 FVKESK. J lost 7 bases, V lost 1 base, and 3 bases had no gene match. This CDR3 is CASSQGQGFGYTF. The CDR3 nucleotides read TGTGCCAGCAGCCAAGGACAGGGTTTTGGCTACACCTTC. Looking up the rest from reference TRBV14 and TRBJ1-2 gives the full variable domain: EAGVTQFPSHSVIEKGQTVTLRCDPISGHDNLYWYRRVMGKEIKFLLHFVKESKQDESGMPNNRFLAERTGGTYSTLKVQPAELEDSGVYFCASSQGQGFGYTFGSGTRLTVV.

This clonotype was detected a few times. The CDR3 loop reads CASSLAGMRAGELFF. The DNA for the CDR3 is TGTGCCAGCAGCTTGGCCGGGATGAGGGCCGGGGAGCTGTTTTTT. The chain couples TRBV5-5 to TRBJ2-2; a possible D gene is TRBD2 (5 bases). V was cut by 0 bases and J by 6 bases, with 12 bases left in between. The CDR3 loop spans 15 amino acids. CDR1 and CDR2 from the germline V gene are SGHKS and YYEKEE (reference sequence).

This chain joins TRBV9 and TRBJ2-2; 13 bases map to TRBD2. The CDR3 sequence is 20 residues long. Germline V gene lookup returns CDR1 SGDLS and CDR2 YYNGEE. Germline trimming cut 1 base from V and 5 bases from J; bases unmatched to any gene: 14. The CDR3 region is CASSVTPGLAGIPGTGELFF. The CDR3 coding sequence is TGTGCCAGCAGCGTAACCCCGGGACTAGCGGGGATCCCCGGAACCGGGGAGCTGTTTTTT. Filled out from reference TRBV9 and TRBJ2-2, the complete variable domain reads DSGVTQTPKHLITATGQRVTLRCSPRSGDLSVYWYQQSLDQGLQFLIQYYNGEERAKGNILERFSAQQFPDLHSELNLSSLELGDSALYFCASSVTPGLAGIPGTGELFFGEGSRLTVL.

The chain couples TRBV11-2 to TRBJ2-3; the match to TRBD2 covers 10 bases. The CDR3 consists of 19 residues. In germline, CDR1 is SGHAT, CDR2 FQNNGV. The J segment lost 0 bases and the V segment lost 2 bases, leaving 11 bases of the junction unmatched. This chain's CDR3 is CASSLFRPGLAVSTDTQYF. The CDR3 DNA follows: TGTGCCAGCAGCTTATTTAGACCAGGACTAGCGGTTAGCACAGATACGCAGTATTTT.

The genes are TRBV6-5 and TRBJ2-7; 8 bases map to TRBD2. CDR1 is MNHEY, CDR2 SVGAGI, per germline. The CDR3 has 15 residues. Trimming cost V 2 bases and J 2 bases; bases outside gene matches: 5. The CDR3 spells CASSYLAGETYEQYF. The DNA for the CDR3 is TGTGCCAGCAGTTACCTAGCGGGTGAGACCTACGAGCAGTACTTC.

This clonotype has a handful of counts. The junction departs from germline at one end; a sequencing error may be responsible. J is TRBJ2-5 and V is TRBV27; D ambiguous. CDR1 MNHEY and CDR2 SMNVEV come from the germline V gene (reference sequence). This CDR3 comprises 13 residues. The CDR3 nucleotides read TGTGACAGCTCTATTGCCCTCACGGAGACCCAGTACTTC. Translated: CDSSIALTETQYF.

The V gene is TRBV2, the J gene TRBJ1-2, with D unclear. V lost 6 bases, J lost 6 bases, and 5 bases lay in between. Per germline, CDR1 SNHLY and CDR2 FYNNEI. The CDR3 totals 10 residues. The CDR3 nucleotides are TGTGCCAGCAGGCGGAATGGCTACACCTTC. It specifies CASRRNGYTF.

This clonotype was seen only a few times. The gene calls are TRBV5-1 and TRBJ2-2; 7 bases map to TRBD2. CDR3 length equals 17 residues. The germline gives CDR1 SGHRS, CDR2 YFSETQ. V was clipped by 3 bases and J by 6 bases; unmatched bases: 14. This CDR3 reads CASSYLSRLAGSGELFF. The DNA for the CDR3 is TGCGCCAGCAGCTACCTCTCCCGACTAGCAGGATCCGGGGAGCTGTTTTTT.

This clonotype appeared a few times. The chain joins TRBV29-1 to TRBJ2-2; D not resolved. V lost 6 bases and J lost 0, with 20 bases in between. The length of the CDR3 is 17 residues. Germline assignment: CDR1 SQVTM and CDR2 ANQGSEA. CDR3 in DNA: TGCAGCGTCCAGCTTTTTCCGACATTCGCGAACACCGGGGAGCTGTTTTTT. Protein product: CSVQLFPTFANTGELFF.

This clonotype was counted a few times. The gene calls are TRBV4-3 and TRBJ2-1; 7 bases fit TRBD2. The J segment lost 5 bases and the V segment lost 0 bases, leaving 7 bases of the junction unmatched. The germline gives CDR1 LGHNA, CDR2 YSLEER. There are 16 residues in the CDR3. In DNA, the CDR3 is TGCGCCAGCAGCCAAGATGGCCAGCGGGGAGACAATGAGCAGTTCTTC. Protein: CASSQDGQRGDNEQFF.

This chain connects TRBV7-9 to TRBJ2-2; D gene ambiguous. The germline V gene encodes CDR1 SEHNR and CDR2 FQNEAQ (reference sequence). The CDR3 runs to 13 residues. V was shortened by 5 bases and J by 7 bases, with 11 bases between the two germline ends. This CDR3 is CASSAFLGGELFF. In DNA, the CDR3 is TGTGCCAGCAGCGCCTTCTTAGGCGGGGAGCTGTTTTTT.

The chain links TRBV4-1 to TRBJ1-2; D possibly corresponds to TRBD1 (5 bases). From germline, CDR1 is MGHRA and CDR2 YSYEKL. Trimming left V 5 bases short and J 6 bases short, with 19 bases between. There are 15 residues in the CDR3. The CDR3 loop reads CASSALGTGSDGYTF. The CDR3, as DNA: TGCGCCAGCAGCGCCCTGGGGACGGGGAGTGATGGCTACACCTTC.

This clonotype was found a few times. J is TRBJ2-3 and V is TRBV3-1; a weak D match, TRBD2 (6 bases). V lost 4 bases and J lost 6, with 14 bases in between. The CDR3 has 14 amino acids. CDR1 and CDR2 from the germline V gene are LGHDT and YNNKEL (reference sequence). The CDR3 spells CASSPGTPLDTQYF. The DNA for the CDR3 is TGTGCCAGCAGCCCGGGGACTCCTCTGGATACGCAGTATTTT.

Only a few counts were recorded for this clonotype. This chain connects TRBV12-3 or TRBV12-4 to TRBJ2-3; 9 nucleotides match TRBD2. The trim removed 1 base at V and 7 bases at J, leaving 9 bases unmatched. The CDR3 runs to 16 residues. The CDR3 coding sequence is TGTGCCAGCAGTTTAGAAGGCGGGGGGGTCCGACATACGCAGTATTTT. This encodes CASSLEGGGVRHTQYF.

This clonotype was observed a handful of times. The rearrangement uses TRBV5-6 and TRBJ2-3, with a possible D match to TRBD1 (6 bases). Trimming removed 2 bases at V and 3 bases at J, with 13 bases between. This CDR3 region has 15 residues. Germline V gene sequence: CDR1 SGHDT, CDR2 YYEEEE. This CDR3 reads CASSFYTRGTDTQYF. CDR3 coding DNA: TGTGCCAGCAGCTTTTACACGAGGGGGACAGATACGCAGTATTTT.

This clonotype turned up a few times. This chain links TRBV12-3 or TRBV12-4 with TRBJ2-1, with 12 nucleotides matching TRBD1. This CDR3 has 16 amino acids. With 6 bases clipped from V and 8 bases from J, the junction kept 11 bases outside the gene matches. CDR3 residues: CASSPGTGGALHEQFF. As DNA, the CDR3 is TGTGCCAGCAGCCCGGGGACAGGGGGCGCGCTCCATGAGCAGTTCTTC.

This clonotype occurred a few times. The chain joins TRBV2 to TRBJ2-7; 9 bases agree with TRBD2. V lost 1 base, J lost 12 bases, and 10 bases stayed unmatched. Germline-derived CDR1 and CDR2 are SNHLY and FYNNEI. The CDR3 covers 14 residues. Here the CDR3 reads CASSEVVAGATPYF. The CDR3, as DNA: TGTGCCAGCAGTGAAGTGGTAGCGGGGGCAACTCCGTACTTC.

With respect to this clonotype: Given a much more abundant clone one base away, this may be a read error. V and J are TRBV3-1 and TRBJ2-1, with D unclear. Germline CDR1 reads LGHDT; CDR2 reads YNNKEL (reference sequence). This CDR3 is built from 14 residues. For the CDR3, the DNA is TGTGCCTGCAGCCCGAGGCCTAACTACAATGAGCAGTTCTTC. It encodes CACSPRPNYNEQFF.

This clonotype was detected many times. The chain links TRBV5-1 to TRBJ2-3; 14 bases match TRBD2. CDR3 length: 17 residues. The V segment lost 5 bases and the J segment 0 bases; nucleotides outside the gene matches: 5. The germline gives CDR1 SGHRS, CDR2 YFSETQ. CDR3 DNA: TGCGCCAGCAGGACCGGGACTAGCGGGGGAAGCACAGATACGCAGTATTTT. This encodes CASRTGTSGGSTDTQYF.

The chain links TRBV2 to TRBJ1-1, with TRBD1 as a possible D gene (5 bases). This CDR3 is 14 amino acids long. From germline, CDR1 is SNHLY and CDR2 FYNNEI. V was cut by 7 bases and J by 3 bases, with 15 bases left in between. CDR3 nucleotides: TGTGCCAGCACCTATAACAGGCAGTACACTGAAGCTTTCTTT. Translation gives CASTYNRQYTEAFF.